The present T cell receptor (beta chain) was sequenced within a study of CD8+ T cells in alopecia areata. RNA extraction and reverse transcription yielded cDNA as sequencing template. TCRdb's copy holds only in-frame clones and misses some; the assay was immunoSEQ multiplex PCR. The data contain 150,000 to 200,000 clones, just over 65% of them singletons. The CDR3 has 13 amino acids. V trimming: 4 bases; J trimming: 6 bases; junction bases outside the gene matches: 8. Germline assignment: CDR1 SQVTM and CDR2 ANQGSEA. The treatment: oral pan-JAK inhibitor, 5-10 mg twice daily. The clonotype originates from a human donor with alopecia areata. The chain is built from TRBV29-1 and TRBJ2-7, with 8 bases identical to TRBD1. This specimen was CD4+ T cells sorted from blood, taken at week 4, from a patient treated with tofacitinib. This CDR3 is CSVGETGESEQYF. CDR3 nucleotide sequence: TGCAGCGTTGGCGAGACAGGGGAAAGCGAGCAGTACTTC.